This record looks at one T cell receptor (beta chain) sequence and its context. Its antigen remains unidentified. Germline CDR1 reads MGHRA; CDR2 reads YSYEKL. V lost 1 base and J 4 bases, leaving 15 bases between the germline ends. The length of the CDR3 is 16 residues. MiXCR was run by TCRdb on the reads, yielding one entry per CDR3 protein. Of 350,000 to 400,000 distinct CDR3 sequences in the sample, roughly 34% are singletons; the top ten hold approximately 13%. These data originate in a study of T cell repertoires in cytomegalovirus infection. Findings and caveats of the study: Cumulated frequencies of public TCR beta families served to identify carriers of CMV plus the relevant HLA.

The receptor comes from a human donor in good health (CMV status not recorded). Some clones in this sample may be carry-over from other donors' samples. This material consisted of cultured PBMCs, taken from culture after CMV antigen stimulation. V is TRBV4-1 and J is TRBJ2-3; D is perhaps TRBD1 (5 bases). The CDR3 region is CASSQVLGAGADTQYF. Written as DNA, the CDR3 is TGCGCCAGCAGCCAAGTTTTAGGGGCAGGAGCAGATACGCAGTATTTT.